The rows below give T cell receptor beta chains drawn from one sample of a study of T cells in Graves' hyperthyroidism and ophthalmopathy. One entry per CDR3 protein, called by TCRdb with MiXCR from the multiplex PCR reads. The sample has hundreds of thousands of distinct CDR3 sequences, around 15% seen once. Sequencing was performed on blood. The receptors were sampled from a woman between 50 and 59 years old with Graves' ophthalmopathy. CDR3s include the opening cysteine and the closing phenylalanine or tryptophan. A D gene is named only where the DNA matches it firmly. Expanded clones are given a class, and other clones once, few, many or no size at all.

clone_size: few; v_call: TRBV10-3; d_call: .; j_call: TRBJ1-5; cdr3_nt: TGTGCCATCGGAGGTGCAGGGAGCAATCAGCCCCAGCATTTT; cdr3_aa: CAIGGAGSNQPQHF
clone_size: many; v_call: TRBV6-1; d_call: .; j_call: TRBJ2-1; cdr3_nt: TGTGCCAGCAAAAAGGTCGTCCACAATGAGCAGTTCTTC; cdr3_aa: CASKKVVHNEQFF
clone_size: .; v_call: TRBV29-1; d_call: .; j_call: TRBJ2-4; cdr3_nt: TGCAGCGTTATGGGCAGGGTTGCCAAAAACATTCAGTACTTC; cdr3_aa: CSVMGRVAKNIQYF
clone_size: few; v_call: TRBV7-9; d_call: .; j_call: TRBJ1-5; cdr3_nt: TGTGCCAGCAGCTTAGTCCAGGGGCCCCAGCATTTT; cdr3_aa: CASSLVQGPQHF
clone_size: many; v_call: TRBV12-3/TRBV12-4; d_call: .; j_call: TRBJ1-1; cdr3_nt: TGTGCCAGCAGTGAGCGGGGGCCCACTGAAGCTTTCTTT; cdr3_aa: CASSERGPTEAFF
clone_size: .; v_call: TRBV7-2; d_call: TRBD2; j_call: TRBJ2-7; cdr3_nt: TGTGCCAGCAGCTTAATGAAGGCGGGGGGGGGGGAGCAGTACTTC; cdr3_aa: CASSLMKAGGGEQYF
clone_size: many; v_call: TRBV5-1; d_call: .; j_call: TRBJ2-7; cdr3_nt: TGCGCCAGCAGCTTGGAAGCTCAGTACGAGCAGTACTTC; cdr3_aa: CASSLEAQYEQYF
clone_size: few; v_call: TRBV28; d_call: TRBD2; j_call: TRBJ2-7; cdr3_nt: TGTGCCAGCAGCCCGAGCGGGAGCCCTACCTACGAGCAGTACTTC; cdr3_aa: CASSPSGSPTYEQYF
clone_size: many; v_call: TRBV5-5; d_call: .; j_call: TRBJ2-1; cdr3_nt: TGTGCCAGCAGCTTGTTCTCAGCGAAAACCTCCTACAATGAGCAGTTCTTC; cdr3_aa: CASSLFSAKTSYNEQFF
clone_size: .; v_call: TRBV4-2; d_call: .; j_call: TRBJ1-6; cdr3_nt: TGTGCCAGCAGCCAAAGAGGAGGGGCCTATAATTCACCCCTCCACTTT; cdr3_aa: CASSQRGGAYNSPLHF
clone_size: many; v_call: TRBV27; d_call: TRBD2; j_call: TRBJ2-1; cdr3_nt: TGTGCCAGCAGTTTGCTCGGGACTAGATACAATGAGCAGTTCTTC; cdr3_aa: CASSLLGTRYNEQFF
clone_size: few; v_call: TRBV20-1; d_call: .; j_call: TRBJ2-7; cdr3_nt: TGCAGTGCTAGAGATCCGGTAGCGTTCAGCTCCTACGAGCAGTACTTC; cdr3_aa: CSARDPVAFSSYEQYF
clone_size: few; v_call: TRBV6-1; d_call: TRBD2; j_call: TRBJ2-2; cdr3_nt: TGTGCCAGCAGGTCTAGCGGGAGGTACACCGGGGAGCTGTTTTTT; cdr3_aa: CASRSSGRYTGELFF
clone_size: .; v_call: TRBV27; d_call: .; j_call: TRBJ1-2; cdr3_nt: TGTGCCAGCATGGGAGTCTATGGCTACACCTTC; cdr3_aa: CASMGVYGYTF
clone_size: .; v_call: TRBV20-1; d_call: .; j_call: TRBJ2-4; cdr3_nt: TGCAGTGCTAGAGATTATGCCCCGACTAGGGCTGGGATAAACATTCAGTACTTC; cdr3_aa: CSARDYAPTRAGINIQYF
clone_size: few; v_call: TRBV25-1; d_call: TRBD1; j_call: TRBJ2-2; cdr3_nt: TGTGCCAGCACCACAAGGGGGACAGGGGCCACCGGGGAGCTGTTTTTT; cdr3_aa: CASTTRGTGATGELFF
clone_size: few; v_call: TRBV24-1; d_call: .; j_call: TRBJ2-5; cdr3_nt: TGTGCCACCAGTGAACAAGAGACCCAGTACTTC; cdr3_aa: CATSEQETQYF
clone_size: many; v_call: TRBV7-8; d_call: .; j_call: TRBJ2-2; cdr3_nt: TGTGCCAGCAGCTTAGTTCCACCCCTGAGACCGAACACCGGGGAGCTGTTTTTT; cdr3_aa: CASSLVPPLRPNTGELFF
clone_size: .; v_call: TRBV18; d_call: .; j_call: TRBJ2-5; cdr3_nt: TGTGTCAGCTCAGCCCAAGAGACCCAGTACTTC; cdr3_aa: CVSSAQETQYF
clone_size: few; v_call: TRBV4-1; d_call: .; j_call: TRBJ2-2; cdr3_nt: TGCGCCAGCAGCCAAGAAAGGGAGCTGTTTTTT; cdr3_aa: CASSQERELFF
clone_size: many; v_call: TRBV11-3; d_call: .; j_call: TRBJ1-5; cdr3_nt: TGTGCCAGCAGCTTAGGCTTCGGACAGCCCCAGCATTTT; cdr3_aa: CASSLGFGQPQHF
clone_size: .; v_call: TRBV5-1; d_call: TRBD2; j_call: TRBJ2-3; cdr3_nt: TGCGCCAGCAGCTTGGTGGGACTAGCGGGGGGAGCAGATACGCAGTATTTT; cdr3_aa: CASSLVGLAGGADTQYF
clone_size: many; v_call: TRBV6-2/TRBV6-3; d_call: .; j_call: TRBJ2-1; cdr3_nt: TGTGCCAGCAGGAACCTGATAGCGGACAATGAGCAGTTCTTC; cdr3_aa: CASRNLIADNEQFF
clone_size: few; v_call: TRBV20-1; d_call: .; j_call: TRBJ2-7; cdr3_nt: TGCAGTGCTAACCGGGACCCCCTCCACGAGCAGTACTTC; cdr3_aa: CSANRDPLHEQYF